A selection of T cell receptor beta chains follows, all from one sample in a study of blood T cells in healthy people across ages. MiXCR, applied by TCRdb to the 5' RACE reads, yields one record per CDR3 protein. The profile shows hundreds of thousands of distinct CDR3 sequences, about 30% of them singletons. The material sequenced was blood. These receptors were collected from a woman of 80 years or more in good health. The CDR3 runs from the conserved cysteine through the conserved F or W. The D gene is left open where the match is weak. The size field is filled for only some rows; it gives once, few, many or a size class.

clone_size: many; j_call: TRBJ1-2; v_call: TRBV18; d_call: NA; cdr3_nt: TGTGCCAGCTCTCTTAAGAAAGGGTCCTATGGCTACACCTTC; cdr3_aa: CASSLKKGSYGYTF
clone_size: NA; j_call: TRBJ2-7; v_call: TRBV2; d_call: TRBD2; cdr3_nt: TGTGCCAGCGTACCCCGGGGACTAGCCTACGAGCAGTACTTC; cdr3_aa: CASVPRGLAYEQYF
clone_size: NA; j_call: TRBJ2-3; v_call: TRBV12-3/TRBV12-4; d_call: NA; cdr3_nt: TGTGCCAGCAGCTTGACTAGCCCGGGGGCAGATATGCAATATTTT; cdr3_aa: CASSLTSPGADMQYF
clone_size: NA; j_call: TRBJ1-2; v_call: TRBV7-9; d_call: NA; cdr3_nt: TGTGCCAGCAGCTCATCGTGGCAGGGGCATGGCTACACCTTC; cdr3_aa: CASSSSWQGHGYTF
clone_size: NA; j_call: TRBJ2-5; v_call: TRBV5-1; d_call: TRBD2; cdr3_nt: TGCGCCAGCAGCTTTGGTCTAGCGGGCAATACAGAGCAGTACTTC; cdr3_aa: CASSFGLAGNTEQYF
clone_size: many; j_call: TRBJ2-1; v_call: TRBV4-2; d_call: NA; cdr3_nt: TGTGCCAGCAGCCCGTCGAGGTGGGGGTTTAACAATGAGCAGTTCTTC; cdr3_aa: CASSPSRWGFNNEQFF
clone_size: NA; j_call: TRBJ2-5; v_call: TRBV20-1; d_call: NA; cdr3_nt: TGTAGTGCTACCCGGACCGAGGGGGAGACCCAGTACTTC; cdr3_aa: CSATRTEGETQYF
clone_size: many; j_call: TRBJ1-6; v_call: TRBV20-1; d_call: NA; cdr3_nt: TGCAGTGCTAGAGATCGGGCCACAAAGTCACCCCTCCACTTT; cdr3_aa: CSARDRATKSPLHF
clone_size: few; j_call: TRBJ1-2; v_call: TRBV2; d_call: NA; cdr3_nt: TGTGCCAGCAGTGTATCCTTCCATGGAAATGGCTACACCTTC; cdr3_aa: CASSVSFHGNGYTF
clone_size: NA; j_call: TRBJ2-2; v_call: TRBV20-1; d_call: NA; cdr3_nt: TGCAGTGCTAGAGATCCGGCTAGAGGAAACACCGGGGAGCTGTTTTTT; cdr3_aa: CSARDPARGNTGELFF
clone_size: NA; j_call: TRBJ2-1; v_call: TRBV6-5; d_call: TRBD1; cdr3_nt: TGTGCCAGCAGTTACTCCGGGACAGGGTTGTTCTTC; cdr3_aa: CASSYSGTGLFF
clone_size: many; j_call: TRBJ2-5; v_call: TRBV20-1; d_call: TRBD2; cdr3_nt: TGCAGTGCTTCCCCTGGAGCGGGGCAAGAGACCCAGTACTTC; cdr3_aa: CSASPGAGQETQYF
clone_size: many; j_call: TRBJ1-1; v_call: TRBV7-6; d_call: NA; cdr3_nt: TGTGCCAGCAGCCTCCTGCCTGGAGGCACTGAAGCTTTCTTT; cdr3_aa: CASSLLPGGTEAFF
clone_size: NA; j_call: TRBJ2-3; v_call: TRBV30; d_call: TRBD1; cdr3_nt: TGTGCCTGGAGTTTCGCCGGACAGGGGGGCACAGATACGCAGTATTTT; cdr3_aa: CAWSFAGQGGTDTQYF
clone_size: many; j_call: TRBJ2-1; v_call: TRBV13; d_call: NA; cdr3_nt: TGTGCCTCAGGGGCAGGTGGAATCTACAATGAGCAGTTCTTC; cdr3_aa: CASGAGGIYNEQFF
clone_size: few; j_call: TRBJ1-4; v_call: TRBV5-1; d_call: TRBD1; cdr3_nt: TGCGCCAGCAGTTCCCCCGGGACAGATAATGAAAAACTGTTTTTT; cdr3_aa: CASSSPGTDNEKLFF
clone_size: many; j_call: TRBJ2-7; v_call: TRBV27; d_call: NA; cdr3_nt: TGTGCCAGCAGTTTAGGTCGGCAGGTTGGGGAGCAGTACTTC; cdr3_aa: CASSLGRQVGEQYF
clone_size: many; j_call: TRBJ2-5; v_call: TRBV9; d_call: NA; cdr3_nt: TGTGCCAGCAGCTCCCGAGGGGAAGGGGTAGAGACCCAGTACTTC; cdr3_aa: CASSSRGEGVETQYF
clone_size: many; j_call: TRBJ2-7; v_call: TRBV5-1; d_call: NA; cdr3_nt: TGCGCCAGCAGCTTGAGTCCACCCCCCGAGCAGTACTTC; cdr3_aa: CASSLSPPPEQYF
clone_size: many; j_call: TRBJ2-3; v_call: TRBV5-5; d_call: NA; cdr3_nt: TGTGCCAGCAGCTTAGGATTCGGGGTGACAGATACGCAGTATTTT; cdr3_aa: CASSLGFGVTDTQYF
clone_size: many; j_call: TRBJ2-1; v_call: TRBV20-1; d_call: TRBD2; cdr3_nt: TGCAGTGCCCTCCGGCTAGCGGGGGGTTACAATGAGCAGTTCTTC; cdr3_aa: CSALRLAGGYNEQFF
clone_size: many; j_call: TRBJ2-3; v_call: TRBV7-9; d_call: NA; cdr3_nt: TGTGCCAGCAGCTCTATCTTGAGGACGAATACAGATACGCAGTATTTT; cdr3_aa: CASSSILRTNTDTQYF
clone_size: NA; j_call: TRBJ1-2; v_call: TRBV9; d_call: NA; cdr3_nt: TGTGCCAGCAGCCCGGGACGGAGATTTAACTATGGCTACACCTTC; cdr3_aa: CASSPGRRFNYGYTF
clone_size: NA; j_call: TRBJ2-5; v_call: TRBV2; d_call: TRBD1; cdr3_nt: TGTGCCAGCAGGGTCGATCCGGGACAGGGGCAAGAGACCCAGTACTTC; cdr3_aa: CASRVDPGQGQETQYF
clone_size: NA; j_call: TRBJ2-5; v_call: TRBV24-1; d_call: TRBD1; cdr3_nt: TGTGCCACCAGTGATTTGAGGGACAGGGGTACCAATGAGCAGTACTTC; cdr3_aa: CATSDLRDRGTNEQYF
clone_size: few; j_call: TRBJ2-4; v_call: TRBV27; d_call: NA; cdr3_nt: TGTGCCAGCAGTGCCAGCTACAGGGACCACAAGCAGTACTTC; cdr3_aa: CASSASYRDHKQYF
clone_size: many; j_call: TRBJ1-6; v_call: TRBV7-9; d_call: TRBD1; cdr3_nt: TGTGCCAGCAGCGGGAGACAGGGGATTAATTCACCCCTCCACTTT; cdr3_aa: CASSGRQGINSPLHF
clone_size: few; j_call: TRBJ2-3; v_call: TRBV20-1; d_call: NA; cdr3_nt: TGCAGTGCTAGAGGACCCTTTAGCACAGATACGCAGTATTTT; cdr3_aa: CSARGPFSTDTQYF
clone_size: few; j_call: TRBJ2-2; v_call: TRBV5-1; d_call: NA; cdr3_nt: TGCGCCAGCAGCTGGGGGGCTGCGATACGGGAGCTGTTTTTT; cdr3_aa: CASSWGAAIRELFF
clone_size: many; j_call: TRBJ2-5; v_call: TRBV29-1; d_call: NA; cdr3_nt: TGCAGCGTTGGACTGGGTGGGACCCAGTACTTC; cdr3_aa: CSVGLGGTQYF
clone_size: NA; j_call: TRBJ2-1; v_call: TRBV10-2; d_call: NA; cdr3_nt: TGCGCCAGCGCTGGGACTGCGGGCAATGAGCAGTTCTTC; cdr3_aa: CASAGTAGNEQFF
clone_size: many; j_call: TRBJ1-2; v_call: TRBV5-6; d_call: NA; cdr3_nt: TGTGCCAGCAGCGCTGCCGGGACGGAAGGATCCTATGGCTACACCTTC; cdr3_aa: CASSAAGTEGSYGYTF
clone_size: many; j_call: TRBJ1-2; v_call: TRBV3-1; d_call: NA; cdr3_nt: TGTGCCAGCAGCCAAGGTCCAGCTAACTATGGCTACACCTTC; cdr3_aa: CASSQGPANYGYTF
clone_size: NA; j_call: TRBJ1-2; v_call: TRBV10-3; d_call: NA; cdr3_nt: TGTGCCATCAGTTCAGGCGCAGGCAACTATGGCTACACCTTC; cdr3_aa: CAISSGAGNYGYTF
clone_size: medium-sized; j_call: TRBJ2-5; v_call: TRBV7-9; d_call: NA; cdr3_nt: TGTGCCAGCAGCCCTGGGAGGAGGGAGACCCAGTACTTC; cdr3_aa: CASSPGRRETQYF
clone_size: NA; j_call: TRBJ2-5; v_call: TRBV7-2; d_call: TRBD2; cdr3_nt: TGTGCCAGCAGCTTAGCTCCACGGGGGGGGCAAGAGACCCAGTACTTC; cdr3_aa: CASSLAPRGGQETQYF
clone_size: NA; j_call: TRBJ2-2; v_call: TRBV6-5; d_call: NA; cdr3_nt: TGTGCCAGCAGTTACTCGAGTCAGGCGCTTTCTCGGAACACCGGGGAGCTGTTTTTT; cdr3_aa: CASSYSSQALSRNTGELFF
clone_size: NA; j_call: TRBJ2-3; v_call: TRBV3-1; d_call: NA; cdr3_nt: TGTGCCAGCAGCCCCGCAGAGGAGGGCAGGGGAGATACGCAGTATTTT; cdr3_aa: CASSPAEEGRGDTQYF
clone_size: few; j_call: TRBJ1-4; v_call: TRBV20-1; d_call: TRBD1; cdr3_nt: TGCAGTGCGGAAACCGACAGGGGGGGTGAAAAACGGTTTTTT; cdr3_aa: CSAETDRGGEKRFF
clone_size: NA; j_call: TRBJ1-4; v_call: TRBV5-5; d_call: NA; cdr3_nt: TGTGCCAGCAGCATGGGGGGCCGGACTAATGAAAAACTGTTTTTT; cdr3_aa: CASSMGGRTNEKLFF
clone_size: few; j_call: TRBJ1-1; v_call: TRBV27; d_call: NA; cdr3_nt: TGTGCCAGCAGTCCAGGGGTGAGGACTGAAGCTTTCTTT; cdr3_aa: CASSPGVRTEAFF
clone_size: few; j_call: TRBJ2-2; v_call: TRBV9; d_call: NA; cdr3_nt: TGTGCCAGCAGCACTACCGGGACGACGAACACCGGGGAGCTGTTTTTT; cdr3_aa: CASSTTGTTNTGELFF
clone_size: many; j_call: TRBJ1-1; v_call: TRBV12-3/TRBV12-4; d_call: NA; cdr3_nt: TGTGCCACCGCAGCAGAATTCACTGAAGCTTTCTTT; cdr3_aa: CATAAEFTEAFF
clone_size: many; j_call: TRBJ2-5; v_call: TRBV27; d_call: NA; cdr3_nt: TGTGCCAGCAGCCCTCTACAACAGGGCCGGGAGACCCAGTACTTC; cdr3_aa: CASSPLQQGRETQYF
clone_size: NA; j_call: TRBJ2-5; v_call: TRBV20-1; d_call: NA; cdr3_nt: TGCAGTGCTAGAGATTTAACGCGGGGCCAAGAGACCCAGTACTTC; cdr3_aa: CSARDLTRGQETQYF
clone_size: NA; j_call: TRBJ2-3; v_call: TRBV24-1; d_call: TRBD2; cdr3_nt: TGTGCCACCAGTGATTTCCTAGCGGGAGGACAAGATACGCAGTATTTT; cdr3_aa: CATSDFLAGGQDTQYF
clone_size: many; j_call: TRBJ2-5; v_call: TRBV5-1; d_call: TRBD1; cdr3_nt: TGCGCCAGCAGCCATGGACAGGGGAAGCAAGAGACCCAGTACTTC; cdr3_aa: CASSHGQGKQETQYF